This is a list of T cell receptor beta chains from one sample in a study of early T cells in non-severe SARS-CoV-2 infection. TCRdb re-called the 5' RACE reads with MiXCR, one entry per CDR3 protein. The profile shows around 71,000 distinct CDR3 sequences, about 14% of them singletons. The sequences come from whole blood, collected at baseline. These receptors were obtained from an adult who was a healthcare worker with PCR-confirmed SARS-CoV-2 infection or an uninfected control (not recorded which). CDR3s include the opening cysteine and the closing phenylalanine or tryptophan. A D gene is named only where the DNA matches it firmly. Size is stated for part of the rows, as once, few or many counts, or as a class when the clone is expanded.

v_call	d_call	clone_size	j_call	cdr3_aa	cdr3_nt
TRBV5-4	.	.	TRBJ2-3	CASGPSATASTDTQYF	TGTGCCAGCGGCCCCTCGGCGACAGCTAGCACAGATACGCAGTATTTT
TRBV20-1	.	once	TRBJ2-3	CSAPHPNTDTQYF	TGCAGTGCTCCGCACCCAAACACAGATACGCAGTATTTT
TRBV29-1	TRBD2	.	TRBJ2-1	CSVELAGEGNEQFF	TGCAGCGTTGAACTAGCGGGAGAGGGTAATGAGCAGTTCTTC
TRBV5-1	.	many	TRBJ2-7	CASSSGDEQYF	TGCGCCAGCAGCTCCGGAGACGAGCAGTACTTC
TRBV6-4	.	.	TRBJ1-6	CASSDRGYGSPLHF	TGTGCCAGCAGTGACAGGGGCTATGGTTCACCCCTCCACTTT
TRBV3-1	.	.	TRBJ2-7	CVSSHALYEQYF	TGTGTCAGCAGCCACGCCCTTTACGAGCAGTACTTC
TRBV2	.	few	TRBJ2-1	CASSERTREAYNEQFF	TGTGCCAGCAGTGAAAGGACGAGAGAAGCGTACAATGAGCAGTTCTTC
TRBV4-2	.	many	TRBJ2-3	CASSQTATDTQYF	TGTGCCAGCAGCCAGACTGCCACAGATACGCAGTATTTT
TRBV3-1	.	few	TRBJ2-4	CASSPPTRAKNIQYF	TGTGCCAGCAGCCCGCCGACCCGAGCCAAAAACATTCAGTACTTC
TRBV19	TRBD2	.	TRBJ2-1	CASSMGGTSINEQFF	TGTGCCAGTAGTATGGGAGGGACTAGCATAAATGAGCAGTTCTTC
TRBV25-1	TRBD1	few	TRBJ1-5	CASSEPGTGLQPQHF	TGTGCCAGCAGTGAACCCGGGACAGGGCTTCAGCCCCAGCATTTT
TRBV19	.	.	TRBJ2-3	CASSPTETDTQYF	TGTGCCAGTAGTCCGACCGAGACAGATACGCAGTATTTT
TRBV12-3/TRBV12-4	TRBD2	once	TRBJ2-1	CASSPGLAGVGNEQFF	TGTGCCAGCAGTCCCGGACTAGCGGGAGTGGGGAATGAGCAGTTCTTC
TRBV28	.	once	TRBJ1-5	CASSFLFVQPQHF	TGTGCCAGCAGTTTTCTGTTCGTTCAGCCCCAGCATTTT
TRBV5-1	.	few	TRBJ2-3	CASSLASASSTDTQYF	TGCGCCAGCAGCTTGGCGTCCGCGTCTAGCACAGATACGCAGTATTTT
TRBV29-1	.	many	TRBJ2-4	CSVQGTKNIQYF	TGCAGCGTACAGGGTACCAAAAACATTCAGTACTTC
TRBV20-1	.	.	TRBJ2-2	CSATDARGRTGELFF	TGCAGTGCTACAGATGCCAGGGGAAGGACCGGGGAGCTGTTTTTT
TRBV10-3	TRBD1	few	TRBJ2-5	CAISDPGTGGYQETQYF	TGTGCCATCAGTGATCCCGGGACAGGCGGGTACCAAGAGACCCAGTACTTC
TRBV27	.	few	TRBJ2-7	CASSLGAEQYF	TGTGCCAGCAGTTTAGGGGCGGAGCAGTACTTC
TRBV7-7	TRBD1	few	TRBJ2-3	CASSLTGLDTQYF	TGTGCCAGCAGCTTGACAGGGTTAGATACGCAGTATTTT
TRBV5-4	.	many	TRBJ2-2	CASSLVRNTGELFF	TGTGCCAGCAGCTTGGTTCGGAACACCGGGGAGCTGTTTTTT
TRBV5-1	.	many	TRBJ2-7	CASRYIGQFDEQYF	TGCGCCAGCAGGTATATTGGACAGTTTGACGAGCAGTACTTC
TRBV4-2	TRBD2	.	TRBJ2-7	CASSQGASGAYEQYF	TGTGCCAGCAGCCAAGGGGCTAGCGGAGCCTACGAGCAGTACTTC
TRBV4-1	TRBD2	.	TRBJ2-1	CASSQALASGYNEQFF	TGCGCCAGCAGCCAAGCTTTGGCTAGCGGTTACAATGAGCAGTTCTTC
TRBV19	.	few	TRBJ2-2	CASTDTNTGELFF	TGTGCCAGTACGGACACAAACACCGGGGAGCTGTTTTTT
TRBV3-1	.	few	TRBJ2-2	CASSRQGRAKTGELFF	TGTGCCAGCAGCCGACAGGGGAGGGCAAAAACCGGGGAGCTGTTTTTT
TRBV18	.	many	TRBJ2-3	CASSTSLGGADTQYF	TGTGCCAGCTCAACCAGCCTGGGTGGCGCAGATACGCAGTATTTT
TRBV6-6	TRBD1	few	TRBJ1-1	CASSGQGKGTEAFF	TGTGCCAGCAGCGGACAGGGGAAGGGCACTGAAGCTTTCTTT
TRBV28	.	few	TRBJ2-3	CASSSYSTDTQYF	TGTGCCAGCAGTTCCTATAGCACAGATACGCAGTATTTT
TRBV11-1	.	.	TRBJ2-3	CASSLVYSTDTQYF	TGTGCCAGCAGCTTAGTTTACTCCACAGATACGCAGTATTTT
TRBV20-1	.	few	TRBJ2-3	CSAKRQSGTDTQYF	TGCAGTGCCAAAAGGCAGAGCGGCACAGATACGCAGTATTTT
TRBV5-4	.	many	TRBJ1-4	CASSLALNEKLFF	TGTGCCAGCAGCTTGGCTCTTAATGAAAAACTGTTTTTT
TRBV12-3/TRBV12-4	TRBD1	.	TRBJ2-7	CASRTTGQGGEQYF	TGTGCCAGCAGAACTACGGGACAGGGGGGCGAGCAGTACTTC
TRBV5-1	TRBD1	many	TRBJ2-7	CASSLNPPRQGAYEQYF	TGCGCCAGCAGCTTGAACCCCCCGAGACAGGGGGCTTACGAGCAGTACTTC
TRBV2	TRBD1	.	TRBJ2-2	CASTRDRGRDGELFF	TGTGCCAGCACCAGGGACAGGGGGCGCGACGGGGAGCTGTTTTTT
TRBV20-1	.	.	TRBJ2-2	CSARQGGNTGELFF	TGCAGTGCTAGACAGGGTGGGAACACCGGGGAGCTGTTTTTT
TRBV18	.	medium-sized	TRBJ2-2	CASPAVNTGELFF	TGTGCCAGCCCAGCGGTGAACACCGGGGAGCTGTTTTTT
TRBV7-9	.	.	TRBJ2-1	CAIPEGDGDNEQFF	TGTGCCATCCCCGAGGGGGACGGGGACAATGAGCAGTTCTTC
TRBV3-1	.	few	TRBJ2-1	CASSQLWGNEQFF	TGTGCCAGCAGCCAGCTGTGGGGCAATGAGCAGTTCTTC
TRBV5-1	.	.	TRBJ2-7	CASSLFAGTWLHEQYF	TGCGCCAGCAGCTTGTTCGCGGGGACATGGCTCCACGAGCAGTACTTC
TRBV27	.	.	TRBJ1-6	CASSLPETNSPLHF	TGTGCCAGCAGTCTGCCTGAAACTAATTCACCCCTCCACTTT
TRBV6-2/TRBV6-3	TRBD2	few	TRBJ2-3	CASSYSGLGADTQYF	TGTGCCAGCAGTTACTCGGGACTAGGGGCAGATACGCAGTATTTT
TRBV27	TRBD1	.	TRBJ1-1	CASSPLVLDRANTEAFF	TGTGCCAGCAGTCCCCTCGTCCTTGACAGGGCGAACACTGAAGCTTTCTTT
TRBV11-2	.	.	TRBJ1-1	CASSLGGRATVREAFF	TGTGCCAGCAGCTTAGGGGGCAGGGCGACTGTTAGGGAAGCTTTCTTT
TRBV6-6	TRBD2	few	TRBJ2-1	CASEGAGGHSYNEQFF	TGTGCCAGCGAGGGAGCGGGAGGGCACTCCTACAATGAGCAGTTCTTC
TRBV15	.	.	TRBJ2-5	CATSRRQQIQETQYF	TGTGCCACCAGCAGAAGACAGCAGATTCAAGAGACCCAGTACTTC
TRBV3-1	TRBD1	.	TRBJ2-7	CASRLGQGYEQYF	TGTGCCAGCAGGTTGGGACAGGGATACGAGCAGTACTTC
TRBV9	.	.	TRBJ2-5	CASSPSPAGETQYF	TGTGCCAGCAGCCCTAGTCCGGCAGGAGAGACCCAGTACTTC
TRBV7-9	.	many	TRBJ2-3	CASSGEADTQYF	TGTGCCAGCTCGGGCGAAGCAGATACGCAGTATTTT
TRBV7-2	.	few	TRBJ2-7	CASSLTRGPHEQYF	TGTGCCAGCAGCTTGACGCGGGGGCCCCACGAGCAGTACTTC